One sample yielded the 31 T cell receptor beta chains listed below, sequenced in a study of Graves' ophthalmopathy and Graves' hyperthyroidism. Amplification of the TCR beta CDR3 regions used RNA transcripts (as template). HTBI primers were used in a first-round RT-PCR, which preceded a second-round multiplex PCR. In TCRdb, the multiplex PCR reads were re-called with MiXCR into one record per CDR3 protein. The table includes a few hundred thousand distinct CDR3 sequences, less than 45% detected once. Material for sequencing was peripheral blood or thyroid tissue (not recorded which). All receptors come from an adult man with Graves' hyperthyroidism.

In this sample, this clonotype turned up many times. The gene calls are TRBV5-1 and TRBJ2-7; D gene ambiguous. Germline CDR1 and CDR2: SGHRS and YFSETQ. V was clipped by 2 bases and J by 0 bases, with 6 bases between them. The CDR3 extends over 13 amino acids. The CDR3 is CASSLWNSYEQYF. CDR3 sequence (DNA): TGCGCCAGCAGCTTATGGAACTCCTACGAGCAGTACTTC. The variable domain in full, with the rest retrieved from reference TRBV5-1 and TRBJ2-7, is KAGVTQTPRYLIKTRGQQVTLSCSPISGHRSVSWYQQTPGQGLQFLFEYFSETQRNKGNFPGRFSGRQFSNSRSEMNVSTLELGDSALYLCASSLWNSYEQYFGPGTRLTVT.

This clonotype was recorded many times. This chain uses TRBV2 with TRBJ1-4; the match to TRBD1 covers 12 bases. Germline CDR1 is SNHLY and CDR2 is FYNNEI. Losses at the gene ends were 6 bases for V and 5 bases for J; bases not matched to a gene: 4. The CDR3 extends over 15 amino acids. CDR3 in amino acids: CASSGTGGTNEKLFF. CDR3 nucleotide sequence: TGTGCCAGCAGCGGGACAGGGGGCACGAATGAAAAACTGTTTTTT. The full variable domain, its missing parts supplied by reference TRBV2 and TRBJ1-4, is EPEVTQTPSHQVTQMGQEVILRCVPISNHLYFYWYRQILGQKVEFLVSFYNNEISEKSEIFDDQFSVERPDGSNFTLKIRSTKLEDSAMYFCASSGTGGTNEKLFFGSGTQLSVL.

The DNA for the CDR3 is TGCAGTGCTGGAGCGCTCGGGAAGGATCAGCCCCAGCATTTT. This encodes CSAGALGKDQPQHF. V is TRBV20-1 and J is TRBJ1-5; D is uncertain. CDR3 length: 14 residues. CDR1 is DFQATT, CDR2 SNEGSKA, per germline (reference sequence). Trimming removed 5 bases at V and 5 bases at J, with 16 bases between.

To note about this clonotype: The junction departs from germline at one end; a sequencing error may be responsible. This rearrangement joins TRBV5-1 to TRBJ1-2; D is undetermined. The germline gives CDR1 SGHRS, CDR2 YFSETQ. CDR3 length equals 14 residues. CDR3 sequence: CASTPGSGIRGYTF. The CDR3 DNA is TGTGCCAGTACGCCGGGTAGCGGGATCAGGGGCTACACCTTC.

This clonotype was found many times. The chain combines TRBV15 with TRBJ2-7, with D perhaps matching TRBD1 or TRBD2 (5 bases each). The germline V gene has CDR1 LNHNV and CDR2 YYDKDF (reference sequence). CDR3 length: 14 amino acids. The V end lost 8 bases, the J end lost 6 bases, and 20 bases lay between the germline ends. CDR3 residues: CATRVGVYGGEQYF. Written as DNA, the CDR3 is TGTGCCACCCGGGTGGGGGTTTACGGTGGCGAGCAGTACTTC. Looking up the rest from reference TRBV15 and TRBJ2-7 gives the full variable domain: DAMVIQNPRYQVTQFGKPVTLSCSQTLNHNVMYWYQQKSSQAPKLLFHYYDKDFNNEADTPDNFQSRRPNTSFCFLDIRSPGLGDTAMYLCATRVGVYGGEQYFGPGTRLTVT.

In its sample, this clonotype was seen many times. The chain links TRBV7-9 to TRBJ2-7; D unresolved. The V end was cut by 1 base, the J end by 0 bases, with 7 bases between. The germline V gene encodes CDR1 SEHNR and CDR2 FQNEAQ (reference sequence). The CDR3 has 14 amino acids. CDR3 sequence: CASSLGGNSYEQYF. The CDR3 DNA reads TGTGCCAGCAGCTTAGGTGGAAACTCCTACGAGCAGTACTTC. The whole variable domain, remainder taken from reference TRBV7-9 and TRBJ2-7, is DTGVSQNPRHKITKRGQNVTFRCDPISEHNRLYWYRQTLGQGPEFLTYFQNEAQLEKSRLLSDRFSAERPKGSFSTLEIQRTEQGDSAMYLCASSLGGNSYEQYFGPGTRLTVT.

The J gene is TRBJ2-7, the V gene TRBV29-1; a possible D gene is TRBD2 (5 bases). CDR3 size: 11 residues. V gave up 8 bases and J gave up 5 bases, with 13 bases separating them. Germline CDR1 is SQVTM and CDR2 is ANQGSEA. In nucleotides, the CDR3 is TGCAGCTTAGGCGGGTCCGACGAGCAGTACTTC. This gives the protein CSLGGSDEQYF.

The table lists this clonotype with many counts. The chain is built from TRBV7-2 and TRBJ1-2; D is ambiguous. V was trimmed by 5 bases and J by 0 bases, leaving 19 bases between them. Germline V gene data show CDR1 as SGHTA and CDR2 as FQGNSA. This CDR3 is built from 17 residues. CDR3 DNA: TGTGCCAGCAGCACCCGTTTGACTGTTGTCTCTAACTATGGCTACACCTTC. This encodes CASSTRLTVVSNYGYTF.

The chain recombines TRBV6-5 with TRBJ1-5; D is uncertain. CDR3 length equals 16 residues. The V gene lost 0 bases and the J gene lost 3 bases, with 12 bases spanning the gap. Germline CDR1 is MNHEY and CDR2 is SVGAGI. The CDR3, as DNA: TGTGCCAGCAGTTACTCGATGGAGGGATCCAATCAGCCCCAGCATTTT. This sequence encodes CASSYSMEGSNQPQHF.

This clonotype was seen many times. DNA for the CDR3: TGCAGCGTCAAAGCCCGACTTGATTCACCCCTCCACTTT. Translated: CSVKARLDSPLHF. This chain joins TRBV29-1 and TRBJ1-6, with D unclear. The CDR3 length is 13 residues. CDR1 and CDR2 from the germline V gene are SQVTM and ANQGSEA. The V gene lost 6 bases and the J gene lost 8 bases, with 14 bases spanning the gap. The variable domain in full, completed from reference TRBV29-1 and TRBJ1-6, reads SAVISQKPSRDICQRGTSLTIQCQVDSQVTMMFWYRQQPGQSLTLIATANQGSEATYESGFVIDKFPISRPNLTFSTLTVSNMSPEDSSIYLCSVKARLDSPLHFGNGTRLTVT.

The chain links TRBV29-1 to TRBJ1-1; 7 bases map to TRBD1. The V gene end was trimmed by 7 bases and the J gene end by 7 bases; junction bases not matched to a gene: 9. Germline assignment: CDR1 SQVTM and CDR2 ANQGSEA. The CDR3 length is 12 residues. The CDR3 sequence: CSGSDRAIEAFF. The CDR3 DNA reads TGCAGCGGGTCTGACAGGGCCATTGAAGCTTTCTTT.

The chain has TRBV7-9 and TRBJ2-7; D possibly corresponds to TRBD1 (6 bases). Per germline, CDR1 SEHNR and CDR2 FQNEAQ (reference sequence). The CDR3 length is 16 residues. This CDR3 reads CAGSQGKADSSYEQYF. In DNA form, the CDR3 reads TGTGCTGGCAGCCAAGGGAAGGCGGACAGCTCCTACGAGCAGTACTTC.

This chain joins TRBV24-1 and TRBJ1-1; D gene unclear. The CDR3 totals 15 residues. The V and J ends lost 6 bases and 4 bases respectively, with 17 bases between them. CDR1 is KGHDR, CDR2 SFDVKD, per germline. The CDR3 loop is CATSSITAGGTEAFF. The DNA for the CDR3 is TGTGCCACCAGTAGTATAACGGCGGGTGGCACTGAAGCTTTCTTT.

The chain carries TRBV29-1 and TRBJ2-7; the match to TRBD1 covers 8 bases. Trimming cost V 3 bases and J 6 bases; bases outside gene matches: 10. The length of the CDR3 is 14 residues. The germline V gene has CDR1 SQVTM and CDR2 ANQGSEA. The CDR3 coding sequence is TGCAGCGTTGACCGAGACAGGGGTTCGGGCGAGCAGTACTTC. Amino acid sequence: CSVDRDRGSGEQYF.

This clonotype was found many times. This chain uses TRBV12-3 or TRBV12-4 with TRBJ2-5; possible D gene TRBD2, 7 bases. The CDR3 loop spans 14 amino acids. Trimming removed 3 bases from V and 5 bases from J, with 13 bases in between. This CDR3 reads CASSLGGGVETQYF. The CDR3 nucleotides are TGTGCCAGCAGTTTGGGGGGGGGCGTGGAGACCCAGTACTTC.

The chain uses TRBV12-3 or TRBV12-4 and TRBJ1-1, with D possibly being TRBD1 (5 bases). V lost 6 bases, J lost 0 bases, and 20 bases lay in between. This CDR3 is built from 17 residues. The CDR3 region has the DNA TGTGCCAGCAGCGATGGATCCGCAGGGCCTATGAACACTGAAGCTTTCTTT. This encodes CASSDGSAGPMNTEAFF.

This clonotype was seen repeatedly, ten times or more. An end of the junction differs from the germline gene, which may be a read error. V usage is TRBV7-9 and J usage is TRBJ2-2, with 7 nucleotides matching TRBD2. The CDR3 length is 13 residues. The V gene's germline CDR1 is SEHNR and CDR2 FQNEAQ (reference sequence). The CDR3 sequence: CASSLAGTGELFF. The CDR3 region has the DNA TGTGCTAGCAGCTTAGCGGGTACCGGGGAGCTGTTTTTT.

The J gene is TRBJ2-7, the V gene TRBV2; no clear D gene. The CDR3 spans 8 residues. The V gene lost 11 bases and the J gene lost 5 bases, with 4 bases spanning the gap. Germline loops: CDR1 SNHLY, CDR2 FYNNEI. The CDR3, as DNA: TGTGCCCGCAACGAGCAGTACTTC. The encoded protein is CARNEQYF.

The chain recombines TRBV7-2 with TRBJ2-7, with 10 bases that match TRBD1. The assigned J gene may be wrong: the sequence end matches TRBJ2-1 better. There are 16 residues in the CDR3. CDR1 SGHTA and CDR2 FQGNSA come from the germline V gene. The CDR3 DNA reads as TGTGCCAGCAGCTACCGGGACAGGGGCACCTACAATGAGCAGTTCTTC. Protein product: CASSYRDRGTYNEQFF.

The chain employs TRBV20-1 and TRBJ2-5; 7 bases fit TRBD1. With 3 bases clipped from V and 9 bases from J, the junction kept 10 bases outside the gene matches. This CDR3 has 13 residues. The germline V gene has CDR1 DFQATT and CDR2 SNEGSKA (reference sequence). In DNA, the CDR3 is TGCAGTGCTAGTAGGGACAGCATCGAGGCCCAGTACTTC. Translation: CSASRDSIEAQYF.

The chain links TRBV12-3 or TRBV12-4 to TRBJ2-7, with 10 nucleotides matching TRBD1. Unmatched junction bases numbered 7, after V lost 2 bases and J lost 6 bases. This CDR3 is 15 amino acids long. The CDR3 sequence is CASSLFGDRGGEQYF. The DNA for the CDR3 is TGTGCCAGCAGTTTATTTGGGGACAGGGGTGGCGAGCAGTACTTC.

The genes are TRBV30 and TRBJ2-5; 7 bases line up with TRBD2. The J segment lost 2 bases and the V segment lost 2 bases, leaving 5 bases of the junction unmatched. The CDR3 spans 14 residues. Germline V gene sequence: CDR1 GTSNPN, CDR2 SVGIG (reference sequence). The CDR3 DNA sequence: TGTGCCTGGAGTTATGGACTAGGGCAAGAGACCCAGTACTTC. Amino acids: CAWSYGLGQETQYF. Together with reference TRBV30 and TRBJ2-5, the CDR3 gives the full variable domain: SQTIHQWPATLVQPVGSPLSLECTVEGTSNPNLYWYRQAAGRGLQLLFYSVGIGQISSEVPQNLSASRPQDRQFILSSKKLLLSDSGFYLCAWSYGLGQETQYFGPGTRLLVL.

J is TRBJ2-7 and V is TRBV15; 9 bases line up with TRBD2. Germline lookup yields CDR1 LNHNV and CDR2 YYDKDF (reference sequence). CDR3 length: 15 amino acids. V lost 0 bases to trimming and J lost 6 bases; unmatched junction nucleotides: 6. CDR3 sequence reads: CATSRDRGSGSEQYF. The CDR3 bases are TGTGCCACCAGCAGAGATCGGGGTAGCGGGAGCGAGCAGTACTTC.

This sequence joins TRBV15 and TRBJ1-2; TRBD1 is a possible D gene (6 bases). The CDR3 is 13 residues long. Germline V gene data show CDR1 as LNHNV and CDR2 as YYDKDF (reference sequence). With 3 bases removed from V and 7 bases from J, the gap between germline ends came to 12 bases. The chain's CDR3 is CATSRRAQGGYTF. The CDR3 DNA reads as TGTGCCACCAGCAGGCGGGCACAGGGTGGCTACACCTTC.

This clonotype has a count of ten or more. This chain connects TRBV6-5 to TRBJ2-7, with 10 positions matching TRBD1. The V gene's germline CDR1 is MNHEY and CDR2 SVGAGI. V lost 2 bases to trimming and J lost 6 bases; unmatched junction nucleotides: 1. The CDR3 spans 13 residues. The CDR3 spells CASSYGTGAEQYF. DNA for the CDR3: TGTGCCAGCAGTTACGGGACAGGGGCCGAGCAGTACTTC.

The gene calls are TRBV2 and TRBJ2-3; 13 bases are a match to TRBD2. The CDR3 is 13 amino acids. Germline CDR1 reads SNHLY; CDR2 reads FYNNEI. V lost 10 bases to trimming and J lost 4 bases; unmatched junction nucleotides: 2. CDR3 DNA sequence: TGTGCCACCGGACTAGCGGGAGCAGATACGCAGTATTTT. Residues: CATGLAGADTQYF.

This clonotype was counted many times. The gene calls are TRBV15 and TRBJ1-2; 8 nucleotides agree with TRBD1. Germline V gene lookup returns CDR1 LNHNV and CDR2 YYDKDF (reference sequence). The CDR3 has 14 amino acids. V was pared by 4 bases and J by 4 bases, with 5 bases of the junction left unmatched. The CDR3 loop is CATSTGQGTYGYTF. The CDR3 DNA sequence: TGTGCCACCAGCACCGGACAGGGCACCTATGGCTACACCTTC.

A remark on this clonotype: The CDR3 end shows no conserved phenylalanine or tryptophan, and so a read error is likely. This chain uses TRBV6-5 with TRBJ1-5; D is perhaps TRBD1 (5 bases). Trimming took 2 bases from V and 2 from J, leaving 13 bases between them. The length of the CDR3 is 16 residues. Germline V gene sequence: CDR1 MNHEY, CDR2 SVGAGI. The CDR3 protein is CASSYPGGIGNQPQHL. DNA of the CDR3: TGTGCCAGCAGTTACCCGGGGGGGATTGGCAATCAGCCCCAGCATCTT.

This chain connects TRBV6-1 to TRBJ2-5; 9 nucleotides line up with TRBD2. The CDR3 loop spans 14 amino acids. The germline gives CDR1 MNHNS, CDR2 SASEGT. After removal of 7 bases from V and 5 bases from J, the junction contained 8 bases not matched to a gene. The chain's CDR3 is CASTEGLALETQYF. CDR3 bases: TGTGCCAGCACCGAAGGACTAGCGTTGGAGACCCAGTACTTC.

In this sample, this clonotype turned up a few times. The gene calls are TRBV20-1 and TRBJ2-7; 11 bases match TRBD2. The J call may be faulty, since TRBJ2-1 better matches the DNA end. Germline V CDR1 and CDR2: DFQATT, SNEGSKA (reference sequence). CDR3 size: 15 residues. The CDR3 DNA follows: TGCAGTGCCATAGCTAGGCTAGCGGGGGGCGATGAGCAGTTCTTC. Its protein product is CSAIARLAGGDEQFF.

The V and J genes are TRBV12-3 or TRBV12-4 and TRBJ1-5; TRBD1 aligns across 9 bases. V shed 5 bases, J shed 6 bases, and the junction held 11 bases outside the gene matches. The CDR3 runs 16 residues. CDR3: CASSPETGGSGQPQHF. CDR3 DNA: TGTGCCAGCAGTCCCGAGACAGGGGGTTCAGGTCAGCCCCAGCATTTT.